This TCR beta chain appears in the sequencing data of a study of cytomegalovirus exposure and HLA in healthy donors. This clone came up once. Its target is not known. It was with 60 Vbeta and 13 Jbeta primers that the PCR ran. Sequenced by immunoSEQ multiplex PCR; TCRdb stores in-frame clones only, minus some. Here the sample spans about 150,000 clones, roughly four fifths being singletons. The CDR3 sequence is 14 residues long. Germline V gene sequence: CDR1 SQVTM, CDR2 ANQGSEA. J gave up 5 bases and V 4 bases, and 10 bases lay outside the gene matches. Findings and limits, study-wide: Three CMV-associated chains were confirmed in vitro to be specific for CMV antigens. In a later analysis, HLA-associated TCR beta chains were more clonally expanded than equally common others. Trimming of TCR beta V- and J-genes showed a link, identified in a later analysis, to a missense DCLRE1C variant. Listed as cytomegalovirus-associated were roughly 180 TCR beta chains.

The chain is built from TRBV29-1 and TRBJ1-1, with TRBD1 matching 7 bases. The TCR was taken from a man in his forties in good health and CMV-seropositive. The specimen was PBMCs. The CDR3 nucleotides are TGCAGCGTTGGTGACAGGGCCTTTAAGACTGAAGCTTTCTTT. Translation: CSVGDRAFKTEAFF.